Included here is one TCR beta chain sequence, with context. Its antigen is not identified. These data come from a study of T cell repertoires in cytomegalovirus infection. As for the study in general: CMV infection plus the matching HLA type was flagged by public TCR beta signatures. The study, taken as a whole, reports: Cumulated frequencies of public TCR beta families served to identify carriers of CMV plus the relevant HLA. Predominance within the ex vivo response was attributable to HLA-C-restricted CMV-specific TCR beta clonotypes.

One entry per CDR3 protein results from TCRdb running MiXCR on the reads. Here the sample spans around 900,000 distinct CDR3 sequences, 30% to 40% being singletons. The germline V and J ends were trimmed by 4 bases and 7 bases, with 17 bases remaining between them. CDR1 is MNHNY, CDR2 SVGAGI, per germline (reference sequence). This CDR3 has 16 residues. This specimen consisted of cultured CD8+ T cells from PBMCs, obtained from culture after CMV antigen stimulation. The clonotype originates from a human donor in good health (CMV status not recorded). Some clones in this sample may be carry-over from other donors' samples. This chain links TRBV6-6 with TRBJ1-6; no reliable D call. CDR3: CASSSEAPTWNSPLHF. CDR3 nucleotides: TGTGCCAGCAGTTCTGAAGCCCCGACGTGGAATTCACCCCTCCACTTT.